Detailed here is one TCR beta chain. The sample comes from a study of technical replicates of blood from a few donors. Germline-derived CDR1 and CDR2 are LGHNT and FRNRAP. V shed 6 bases and J 2 bases; nucleotides not matched to a gene: 6. The CDR3 covers 15 residues. TCRdb's table, derived via immunoSEQ multiplex PCR, lists solely in-frame clones and lacks some. The sample has over 50,000 clones; more than 75% are singletons. Sequencing was performed on PBMCs. The receptor was isolated from a human donor in good health. Some clones in this sample may be carry-over from other donors' samples. V gene TRBV12-5 combines with J gene TRBJ2-5; 10 bases map to TRBD2. The CDR3 here is CASGQTSGYQETQYF. CDR3 nucleotide sequence: TGTGCTAGTGGCCAGACTAGCGGGTATCAAGAGACCCAGTACTTC. Based on the CDR3 plus reference TRBV12-5 and TRBJ2-5, the full variable domain is DARVTQTPRHKVTEMGQEVTMRCQPILGHNTVFWYRQTMMQGLELLAYFRNRAPLDDSGMPKDRFSAEMPDATLATLKIQPSEPRDSAVYFCASGQTSGYQETQYFGPGTRLLVL.